This TCR beta chain came from a study of T cell responses to AZD1222 COVID-19 vaccine. Overall study findings and caveats: Females outnumbered males among donors, who were mostly white British; clonal diversity was possibly underestimated. The study reported that nearly half of spike-specific TCRs target unmutated variant regions.

The repertoire was sequenced with immunoSEQ multiplex PCR; TCRdb's copy has only in-frame clones and lacks some. Here the sample spans over 150,000 clones, 70% to 90% being singletons. With V trimmed by 3 bases and J by 2 bases, 2 bases remained unmatched. The CDR3 runs to 15 residues. Germline V gene sequence: CDR1 LNHDA, CDR2 SQIVND (reference sequence). Of note for this clone: Antigen unknown.

This TCR derives from an adult who received the AZD1222 COVID-19 vaccine. V gene TRBV19 combines with J gene TRBJ1-3, with 9 bases lining up with TRBD1. Specimen: peripheral blood, collected 28 days after the second AZD1222 dose. DNA for the CDR3: TGTGCCAGTAGTATCCGACAGGGGGCTGGAAACACCATATATTTT. Amino acid sequence: CASSIRQGAGNTIYF. The full variable domain, completed using reference TRBV19 and TRBJ1-3, is DGGITQSPKYLFRKEGQNVTLSCEQNLNHDAMYWYRQDPGQGLRLIYYSQIVNDFQKGDIAEGYSVSREKKESFPLTVTSAQKNPTAFYLCASSIRQGAGNTIYFGEGSWLTVV.